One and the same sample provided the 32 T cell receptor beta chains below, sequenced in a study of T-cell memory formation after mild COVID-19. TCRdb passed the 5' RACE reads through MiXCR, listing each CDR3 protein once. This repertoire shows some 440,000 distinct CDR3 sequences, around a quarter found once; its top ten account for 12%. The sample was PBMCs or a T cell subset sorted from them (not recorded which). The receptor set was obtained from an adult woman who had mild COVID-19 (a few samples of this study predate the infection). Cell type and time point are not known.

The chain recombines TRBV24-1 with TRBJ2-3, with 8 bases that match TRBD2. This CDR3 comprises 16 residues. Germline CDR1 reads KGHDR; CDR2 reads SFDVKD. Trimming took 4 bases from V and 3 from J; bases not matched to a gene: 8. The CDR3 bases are TGTGCCACCAGTGACTCGGGAGGGGGGCGGACAGATACGCAGTATTTT. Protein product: CATSDSGGGRTDTQYF.

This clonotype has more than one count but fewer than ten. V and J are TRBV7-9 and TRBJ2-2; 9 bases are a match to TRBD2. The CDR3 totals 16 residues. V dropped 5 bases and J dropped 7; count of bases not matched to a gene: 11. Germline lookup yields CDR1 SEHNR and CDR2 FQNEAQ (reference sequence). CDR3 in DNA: TGTGCCAGCAGCCTTAGCGGGAGCCCTCGAGTCGGGGAGCTGTTTTTT. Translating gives CASSLSGSPRVGELFF.

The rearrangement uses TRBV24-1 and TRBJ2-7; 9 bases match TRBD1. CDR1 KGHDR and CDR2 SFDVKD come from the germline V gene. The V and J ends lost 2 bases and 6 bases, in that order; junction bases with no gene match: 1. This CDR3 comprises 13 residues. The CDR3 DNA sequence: TGTGCCACCAGTGATTCGACAGGGGGCGAGCAGTACTTC. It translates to CATSDSTGGEQYF.

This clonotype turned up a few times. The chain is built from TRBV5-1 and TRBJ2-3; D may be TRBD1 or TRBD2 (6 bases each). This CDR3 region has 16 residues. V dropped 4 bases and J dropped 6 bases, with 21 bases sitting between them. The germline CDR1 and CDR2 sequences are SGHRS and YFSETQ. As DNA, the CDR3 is TGCGCCAGCAGCCCCTCCCCCGGCGGGACAAGGGATACGCAGTATTTT. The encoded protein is CASSPSPGGTRDTQYF.

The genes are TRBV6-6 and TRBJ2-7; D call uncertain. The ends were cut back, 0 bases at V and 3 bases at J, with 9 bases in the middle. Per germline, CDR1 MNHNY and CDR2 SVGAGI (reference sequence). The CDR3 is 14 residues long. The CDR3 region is CASSYSTAFYEQYF. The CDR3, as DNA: TGTGCCAGCAGTTACTCGACGGCTTTCTACGAGCAGTACTTC.

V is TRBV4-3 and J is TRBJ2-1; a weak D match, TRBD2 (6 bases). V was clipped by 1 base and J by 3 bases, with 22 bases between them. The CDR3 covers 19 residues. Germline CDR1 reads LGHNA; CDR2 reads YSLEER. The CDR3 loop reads CASSQGGVRARLSYNEQFF. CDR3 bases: TGCGCCAGCAGCCAAGGGGGGGTGAGGGCGAGACTTAGCTACAATGAGCAGTTCTTC.

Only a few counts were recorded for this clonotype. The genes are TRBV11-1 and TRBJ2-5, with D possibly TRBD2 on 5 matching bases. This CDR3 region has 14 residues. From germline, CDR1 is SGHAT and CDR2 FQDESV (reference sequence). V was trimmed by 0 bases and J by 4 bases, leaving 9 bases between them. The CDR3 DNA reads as TGTGCCAGCAGCTTAGCCAGTGAGGGAGAGACCCAGTACTTC. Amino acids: CASSLASEGETQYF.

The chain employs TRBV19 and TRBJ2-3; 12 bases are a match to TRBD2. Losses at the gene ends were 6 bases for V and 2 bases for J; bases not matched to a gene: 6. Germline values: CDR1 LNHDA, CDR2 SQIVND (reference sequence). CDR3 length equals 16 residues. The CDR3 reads CASSRLAGAFTDTQYF. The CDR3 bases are TGTGCCAGTAGCCGACTAGCGGGGGCCTTCACAGATACGCAGTATTTT. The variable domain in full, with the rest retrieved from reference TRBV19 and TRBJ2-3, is DGGITQSPKYLFRKEGQNVTLSCEQNLNHDAMYWYRQDPGQGLRLIYYSQIVNDFQKGDIAEGYSVSREKKESFPLTVTSAQKNPTAFYLCASSRLAGAFTDTQYFGPGTRLTVL.

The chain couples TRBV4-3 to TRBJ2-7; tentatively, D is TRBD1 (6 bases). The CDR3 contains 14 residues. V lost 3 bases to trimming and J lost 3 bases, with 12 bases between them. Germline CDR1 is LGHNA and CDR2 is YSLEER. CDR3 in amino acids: CASSQMTGYYEQYF. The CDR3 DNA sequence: TGCGCCAGCAGCCAGATGACAGGATACTACGAGCAGTACTTC.

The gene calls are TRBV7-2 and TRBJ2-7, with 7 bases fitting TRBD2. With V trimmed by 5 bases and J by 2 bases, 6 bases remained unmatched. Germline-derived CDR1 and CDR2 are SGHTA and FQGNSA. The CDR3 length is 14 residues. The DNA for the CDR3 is TGTGCCAGCAGCCCCCAAAGCGGGACCTACGAGCAGTACTTC. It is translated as CASSPQSGTYEQYF.

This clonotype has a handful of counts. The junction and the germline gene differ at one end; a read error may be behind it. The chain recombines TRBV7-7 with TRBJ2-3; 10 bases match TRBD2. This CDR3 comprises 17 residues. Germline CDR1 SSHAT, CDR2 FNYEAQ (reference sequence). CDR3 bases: TGTGCTAGCAGCTCTCGAGGGCTAGCGGGAGGCACAGATACGCAGTATTTT. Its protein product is CASSSRGLAGGTDTQYF.

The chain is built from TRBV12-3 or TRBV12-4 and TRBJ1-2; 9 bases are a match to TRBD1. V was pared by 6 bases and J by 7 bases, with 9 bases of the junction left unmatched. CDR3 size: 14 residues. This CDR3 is CASSPGQGSVGYTF. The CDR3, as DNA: TGTGCCAGCAGCCCGGGACAGGGATCTGTTGGCTACACCTTC.

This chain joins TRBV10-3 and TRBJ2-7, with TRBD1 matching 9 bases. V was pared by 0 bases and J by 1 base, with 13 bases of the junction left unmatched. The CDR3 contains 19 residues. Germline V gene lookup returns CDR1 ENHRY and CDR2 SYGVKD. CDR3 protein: CAISESETGGTGGSYEQYF. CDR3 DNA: TGTGCCATCAGTGAGTCTGAGACAGGGGGAACCGGAGGATCCTACGAGCAGTACTTC.

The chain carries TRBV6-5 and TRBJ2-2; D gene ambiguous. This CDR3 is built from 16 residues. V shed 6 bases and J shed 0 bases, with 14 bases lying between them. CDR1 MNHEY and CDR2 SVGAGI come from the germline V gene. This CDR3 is CASSPFEFANTGELFF. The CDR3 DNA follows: TGTGCCAGCAGCCCCTTCGAGTTCGCGAACACCGGGGAGCTGTTTTTT.

The CDR3 here is CASSQVGRSYEQYF. In nucleotides, the CDR3 is TGCGCCAGCAGCCAAGTTGGCCGCTCCTACGAGCAGTACTTC. J is TRBJ2-7 and V is TRBV4-1; D unclear. Germline CDR1 is MGHRA and CDR2 is YSYEKL. The CDR3 spans 14 residues. The V end was cut by 1 base, the J end by 0 bases, with 7 bases between.

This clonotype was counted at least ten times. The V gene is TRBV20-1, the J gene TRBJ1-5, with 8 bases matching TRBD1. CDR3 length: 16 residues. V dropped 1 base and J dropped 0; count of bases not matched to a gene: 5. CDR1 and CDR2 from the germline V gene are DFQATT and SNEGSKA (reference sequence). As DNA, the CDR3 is TGCAGTGCTAGAGTCAGGGGGCTTTATAGCAATCAGCCCCAGCATTTT. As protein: CSARVRGLYSNQPQHF.

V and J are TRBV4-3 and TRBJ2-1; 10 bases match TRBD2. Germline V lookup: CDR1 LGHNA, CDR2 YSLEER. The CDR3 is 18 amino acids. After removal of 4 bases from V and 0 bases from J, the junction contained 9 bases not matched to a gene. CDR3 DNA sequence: TGCGCCAGCAGCCGCGGACTAGCGGTTCTTAGCTCCTACAATGAGCAGTTCTTC. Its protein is CASSRGLAVLSSYNEQFF.

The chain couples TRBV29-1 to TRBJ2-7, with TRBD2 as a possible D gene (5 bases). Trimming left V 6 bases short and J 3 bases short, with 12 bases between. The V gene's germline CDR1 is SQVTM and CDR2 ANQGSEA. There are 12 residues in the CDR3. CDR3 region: CSVLGVFYEQYF. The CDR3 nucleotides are TGCAGCGTCCTCGGGGTGTTCTACGAGCAGTACTTC.

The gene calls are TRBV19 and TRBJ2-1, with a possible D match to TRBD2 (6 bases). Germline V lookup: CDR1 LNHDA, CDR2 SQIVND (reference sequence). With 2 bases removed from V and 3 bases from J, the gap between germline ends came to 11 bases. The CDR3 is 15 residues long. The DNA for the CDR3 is TGTGCCAGTAGTATACTACTAGCTTTCTACAATGAGCAGTTCTTC. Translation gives CASSILLAFYNEQFF.

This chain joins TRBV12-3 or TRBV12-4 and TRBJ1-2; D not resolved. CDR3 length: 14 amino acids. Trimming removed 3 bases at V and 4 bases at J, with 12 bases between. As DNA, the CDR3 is TGTGCCAGCAGTTTTTATGGCAGTTTCTATGGCTACACCTTC. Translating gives CASSFYGSFYGYTF.

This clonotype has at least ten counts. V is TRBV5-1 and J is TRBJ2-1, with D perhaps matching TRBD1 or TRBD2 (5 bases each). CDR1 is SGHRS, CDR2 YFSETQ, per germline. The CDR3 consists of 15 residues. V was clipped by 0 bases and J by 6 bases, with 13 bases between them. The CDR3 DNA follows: TGCGCCAGCAGCTTGGAGGGTTTGGGGACCAATGAGCAGTTCTTC. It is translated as CASSLEGLGTNEQFF. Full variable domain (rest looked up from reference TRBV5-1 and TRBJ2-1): KAGVTQTPRYLIKTRGQQVTLSCSPISGHRSVSWYQQTPGQGLQFLFEYFSETQRNKGNFPGRFSGRQFSNSRSEMNVSTLELGDSALYLCASSLEGLGTNEQFFGPGTRLTVL.

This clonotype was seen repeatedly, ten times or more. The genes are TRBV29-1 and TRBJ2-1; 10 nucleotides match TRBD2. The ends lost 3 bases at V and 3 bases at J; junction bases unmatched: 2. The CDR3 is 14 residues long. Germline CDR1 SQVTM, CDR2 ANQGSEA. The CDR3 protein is CSVEPSGSYNEQFF. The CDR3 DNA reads TGCAGCGTTGAGCCTAGCGGGAGCTACAATGAGCAGTTCTTC.

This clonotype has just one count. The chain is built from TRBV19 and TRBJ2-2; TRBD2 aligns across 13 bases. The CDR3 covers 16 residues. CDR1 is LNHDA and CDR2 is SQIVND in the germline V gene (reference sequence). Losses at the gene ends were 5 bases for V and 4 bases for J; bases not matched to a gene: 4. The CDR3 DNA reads TGTGCCAGTAGTGTTCGGACTAGCGGGAGCACCGGGGAGCTGTTTTTT. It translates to CASSVRTSGSTGELFF. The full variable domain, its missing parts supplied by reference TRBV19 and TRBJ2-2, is DGGITQSPKYLFRKEGQNVTLSCEQNLNHDAMYWYRQDPGQGLRLIYYSQIVNDFQKGDIAEGYSVSREKKESFPLTVTSAQKNPTAFYLCASSVRTSGSTGELFFGEGSRLTVL.

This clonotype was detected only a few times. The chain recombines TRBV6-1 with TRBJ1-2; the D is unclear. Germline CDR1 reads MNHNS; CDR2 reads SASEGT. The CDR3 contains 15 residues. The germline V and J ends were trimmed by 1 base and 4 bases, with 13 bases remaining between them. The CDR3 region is CASSEVGRPTYGYTF. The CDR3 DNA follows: TGTGCCAGCAGTGAAGTCGGCAGGCCCACCTATGGCTACACCTTC.

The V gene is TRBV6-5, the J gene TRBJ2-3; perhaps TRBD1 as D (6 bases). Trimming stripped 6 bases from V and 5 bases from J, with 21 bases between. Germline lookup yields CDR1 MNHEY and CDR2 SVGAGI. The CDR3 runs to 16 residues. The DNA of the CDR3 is TGTGCCAGCAGCCGCTTTGGACAGTCGTTGGAAGATACGCAGTATTTT. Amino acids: CASSRFGQSLEDTQYF.

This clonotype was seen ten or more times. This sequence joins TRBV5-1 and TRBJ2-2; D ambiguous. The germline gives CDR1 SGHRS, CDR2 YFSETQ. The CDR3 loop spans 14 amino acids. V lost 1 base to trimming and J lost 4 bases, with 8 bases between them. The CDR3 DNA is TGCGCCAGCAGCTTGTCAGCCGCCACCGGGGAGCTGTTTTTT. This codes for CASSLSAATGELFF.

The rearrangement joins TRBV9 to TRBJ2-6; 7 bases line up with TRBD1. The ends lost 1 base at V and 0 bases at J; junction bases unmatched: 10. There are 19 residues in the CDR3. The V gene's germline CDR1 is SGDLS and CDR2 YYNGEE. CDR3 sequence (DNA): TGTGCCAGCAGCGTATCTCCTAGGGACAGAAACTCTGGGGCCAACGTCCTGACTTTC. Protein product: CASSVSPRDRNSGANVLTF.

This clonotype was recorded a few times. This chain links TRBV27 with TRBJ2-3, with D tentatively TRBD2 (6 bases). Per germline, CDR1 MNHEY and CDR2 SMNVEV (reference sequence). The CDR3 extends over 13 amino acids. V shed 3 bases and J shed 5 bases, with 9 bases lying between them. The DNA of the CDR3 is TGTGCCAGCAGTTTGCGGGGTAAAGATACGCAGTATTTT. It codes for CASSLRGKDTQYF.

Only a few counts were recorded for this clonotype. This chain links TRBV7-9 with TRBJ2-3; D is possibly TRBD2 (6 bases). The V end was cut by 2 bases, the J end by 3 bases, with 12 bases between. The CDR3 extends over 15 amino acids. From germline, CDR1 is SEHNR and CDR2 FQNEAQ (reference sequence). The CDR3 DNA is TGTGCCAGCAGCTTAAGGCGTAGCGGAACAGATACGCAGTATTTT. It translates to CASSLRRSGTDTQYF.

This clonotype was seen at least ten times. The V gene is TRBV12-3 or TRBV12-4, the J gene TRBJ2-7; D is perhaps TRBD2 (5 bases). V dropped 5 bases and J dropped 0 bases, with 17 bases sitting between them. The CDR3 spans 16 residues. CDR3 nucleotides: TGTGCCAGCAGTCCGAGGGTAGTTCAGAGCTCCTACGAGCAGTACTTC. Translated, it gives CASSPRVVQSSYEQYF.

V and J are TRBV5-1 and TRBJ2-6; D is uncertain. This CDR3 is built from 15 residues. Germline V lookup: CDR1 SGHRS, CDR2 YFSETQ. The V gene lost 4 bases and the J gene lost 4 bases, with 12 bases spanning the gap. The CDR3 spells CASSGLGPGANVLTF. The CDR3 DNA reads TGCGCCAGCAGCGGGCTAGGTCCCGGGGCCAACGTCCTGACTTTC.

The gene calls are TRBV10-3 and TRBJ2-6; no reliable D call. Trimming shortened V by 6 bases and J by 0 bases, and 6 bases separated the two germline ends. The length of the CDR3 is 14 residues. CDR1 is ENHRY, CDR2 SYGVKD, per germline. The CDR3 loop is CAIRGSSGANVLTF. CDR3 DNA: TGTGCCATCAGGGGAAGCTCTGGGGCCAACGTCCTGACTTTC.